This T cell receptor (beta chain) was recorded in a study of graft-versus-host responses after intestinal transplantation. Study-wide findings and caveats: Early post-transplant falls in HvG clones accompanied the peak levels of circulating GvH clones. When patients had graft-donor T cell macrochimerism, their allografts held high graft-versus-host to host-versus-graft clonal ratios.

Both intraepithelial and lamina propria lymphocytes were released by processing graft tissue. This clone was recorded a few times. Its matching antigen is unknown. Generated by immunoSEQ multiplex PCR, the TCRdb table keeps only in-frame clones and is missing some. The sample gives just under 30,000 clones, 65% to 80% of which show up once; around 3.3% is in the top ten. The CDR3 totals 16 residues. Trimming took 2 bases from V and 0 from J, leaving 11 bases between them. Per germline, CDR1 SGHVS and CDR2 FNYEAQ. Source: ileum tissue, taken 98 days after intestinal transplantation. This TCR derives from a human patient who received an intestinal transplant, so some T cells may come from the graft donor. This rearrangement joins TRBV7-6 to TRBJ2-1, with D tentatively TRBD2 (5 bases). The CDR3 bases are TGTGCCAGCAGCTTAACGGCTACTAGCTCCTACAATGAGCAGTTCTTC. Its translation is CASSLTATSSYNEQFF. The full variable domain, completed using reference TRBV7-6 and TRBJ2-1, is GAGVSQSPRYKVTKRGQDVALRCDPISGHVSLYWYRQALGQGPEFLTYFNYEAQQDKSGLPNDRFSAERPEGSISTLTIQRTEQRDSAMYRCASSLTATSSYNEQFFGPGTRLTVL.